This passage covers 12 T cell receptor beta chains from one sample sequenced in a study of blood T cell repertoires in COVID-19. Using immunoSEQ multiplex PCR, the repertoire was profiled, and TCRdb retains in-frame clones only, with some absent. The sample lists under 100,000 clones, 87% occurring once. The sequencing sample was made of peripheral blood. Receptors were obtained from a male donor with acute or convalescent COVID-19.

This clone occurred once. The chain is built from TRBV28 and TRBJ1-5; D is uncertain. Per the germline V gene, CDR1 is MDHEN and CDR2 is SYDVKM. The CDR3 consists of 12 residues. Trimming took 5 bases from V and 6 from J, leaving 8 bases between them. CDR3 nucleotides: TGTGCCAGCAGTCTCCTTAGTCAGCCCCAGCATTTT. The encoded protein is CASSLLSQPQHF.

The V call is TRBV15, the J call TRBJ1-5, with TRBD1 identical over 7 bases. CDR3 length: 17 residues. V gave up 0 bases and J gave up 0 bases; unmatched junction bases: 5. From germline, CDR1 is LNHNV and CDR2 YYDKDF (reference sequence). The CDR3: CATSRDTTGDSNQPQHF. CDR3 in DNA: TGTGCCACCAGCAGAGATACAACAGGGGATAGCAATCAGCCCCAGCATTTT.

V gene TRBV19 combines with J gene TRBJ2-3; 8 bases are shared with TRBD2. The ends lost 2 bases at V and 3 bases at J; junction bases unmatched: 7. Germline V CDR1 and CDR2: LNHDA, SQIVND (reference sequence). There are 16 residues in the CDR3. The CDR3 region has the DNA TGTGCCAGTAGTATAAGTGGCGGGGGGCTGACAGATACGCAGTATTTT. Protein sequence: CASSISGGGLTDTQYF.

The chain carries TRBV7-9 and TRBJ2-5; a possible D gene is TRBD1 (6 bases). The germline gives CDR1 SEHNR, CDR2 FQNEAQ (reference sequence). V gave up 2 bases and J gave up 4 bases, with 20 bases separating them. The CDR3 runs to 17 residues. CDR3 DNA: TGTGCCAGCAGCTTATGGACTGGGCAGGGGAAAGGAGAGACCCAGTACTTC. Protein product: CASSLWTGQGKGETQYF. The variable domain in full, with the rest retrieved from reference TRBV7-9 and TRBJ2-5, is DTGVSQNPRHKITKRGQNVTFRCDPISEHNRLYWYRQTLGQGPEFLTYFQNEAQLEKSRLLSDRFSAERPKGSFSTLEIQRTEQGDSAMYLCASSLWTGQGKGETQYFGPGTRLLVL.

The chain recombines TRBV14 with TRBJ1-6, with 7 bases identical to TRBD1. Trimming at V came to 2 bases and at J to 9 bases, leaving 7 bases not matched to a gene. Germline V gives CDR1 SGHDN, CDR2 FVKESK. The CDR3 is 15 residues long. CDR3 coding DNA: TGTGCCAGCAGCCAACGACAGGGTTTGTCTTCACCCCTCCACTTT. Translation: CASSQRQGLSSPLHF.

This chain links TRBV5-1 with TRBJ1-1, with D tentatively TRBD1 (6 bases). The CDR3 contains 15 residues. V lost 6 bases and J 1 base, leaving 16 bases between the germline ends. Germline CDR1 is SGHRS and CDR2 is YFSETQ. The CDR3 is CASTTRGVSNTEAFF. The CDR3 DNA follows: TGCGCCAGCACCACCAGGGGTGTATCGAACACTGAAGCTTTCTTT.

The chain joins TRBV6-1 to TRBJ1-5; D call uncertain. Germline loops: CDR1 MNHNS, CDR2 SASEGT. Deletions cut 1 base from V and 4 bases from J, with 8 bases between. The CDR3 spans 14 residues. The CDR3 coding sequence is TGTGCCAGCAGTGAAGTTGAGATAAATCAGCCCCAGCATTTT. This translates into CASSEVEINQPQHF.

The chain has TRBV27 and TRBJ1-4; 8 bases are a match to TRBD1. V lost 4 bases to trimming and J lost 5 bases; unmatched junction nucleotides: 3. Germline V gene data show CDR1 as MNHEY and CDR2 as SMNVEV (reference sequence). The CDR3 loop spans 14 amino acids. As DNA, the CDR3 is TGTGCCAGCAGTTCGGACAGGGAGAATGAAAAACTGTTTTTT. Residues: CASSSDRENEKLFF.

This chain's CDR3 is CASSPVRGQNTGELFF. The CDR3 bases are TGTGCCAGCTCACCTGTGCGAGGACAAAACACCGGGGAGCTGTTTTTT. This chain connects TRBV18 to TRBJ2-2, with D perhaps TRBD1 (5 bases). Trimming cost V 3 bases and J 2 bases, with 13 bases left between them. This CDR3 is built from 16 residues. Germline values: CDR1 KGHSH, CDR2 LQKENI.

The chain couples TRBV15 to TRBJ1-5; 7 nucleotides match TRBD1. Trimming at V came to 7 bases and at J to 4 bases, leaving 7 bases not matched to a gene. This CDR3 has 14 residues. Germline V gene sequence: CDR1 LNHNV, CDR2 YYDKDF (reference sequence). The CDR3 DNA reads TGTGCCACCAACAACAGGGGTGGTAATCAGCCCCAGCATTTT. Amino acids: CATNNRGGNQPQHF.

The chain has TRBV19 and TRBJ1-5; TRBD1 matches at 7 bases. V dropped 3 bases and J dropped 4; count of bases not matched to a gene: 9. Germline V gene sequence: CDR1 LNHDA, CDR2 SQIVND (reference sequence). The CDR3 has 16 amino acids. The CDR3 nucleotides read TGTGCCAGTAGTATCGTCGGGACAGAACTTAATCAGCCCCAGCATTTT. This gives the protein CASSIVGTELNQPQHF.

The chain is built from TRBV11-2 and TRBJ1-1; no reliable D call. Germline V lookup: CDR1 SGHAT, CDR2 FQNNGV. This CDR3 has 13 residues. V was trimmed by 0 bases and J by 1 base, leaving 3 bases between them. In DNA form, the CDR3 reads TGTGCCAGCAGCTTAGATCAGAACACTGAAGCTTTCTTT. As protein: CASSLDQNTEAFF.